The clone carrying this T cell receptor beta chain was detected a few times. The sample belongs to a study of T cells in Graves' hyperthyroidism and ophthalmopathy. Hyperthyroidism in the patients, aged 18 to 65, was newly diagnosed and under 2 months in duration. Exclusion of patients followed from uncontrolled infection, other autoimmune disease, pregnancy or lactation. Per germline, CDR1 SGDLS and CDR2 YYNGEE. Trimming took off 7 bases at V and 3 bases at J, with 14 bases between the two ends. The CDR3 contains 14 residues. TCR beta CDR3 regions were amplified from RNA transcripts. TCR CDR3 underwent first-round RT-PCR with the HTBI primer set. TCRdb re-called the multiplex PCR reads through MiXCR, storing one row per CDR3 protein. This sample has almost 600,000 distinct CDR3 sequences, with roughly 14% found just once.

This TCR was sampled from a woman in her 30s with Graves' hyperthyroidism that later progressed to Graves' ophthalmopathy. The sample comprised blood. This chain uses TRBV9 with TRBJ1-5; a weak D match, TRBD1 (5 bases). The CDR3, as DNA: TGTGCCAGCGGCGGTGGGACCTCCAATCAGCCCCAGCATTTT. It is translated as CASGGGTSNQPQHF.